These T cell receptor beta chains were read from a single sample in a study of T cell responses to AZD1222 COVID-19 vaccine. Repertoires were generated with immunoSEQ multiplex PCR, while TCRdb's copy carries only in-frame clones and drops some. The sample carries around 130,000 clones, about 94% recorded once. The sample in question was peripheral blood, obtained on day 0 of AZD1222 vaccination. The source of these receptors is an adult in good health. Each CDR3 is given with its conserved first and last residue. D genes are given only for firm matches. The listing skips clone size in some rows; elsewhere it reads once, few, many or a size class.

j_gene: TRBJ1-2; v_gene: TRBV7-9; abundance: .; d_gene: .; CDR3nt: TGTGCCAGCAGCTTAGAATACGCAGACAATGGCTACACCTTC; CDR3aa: CASSLEYADNGYTF
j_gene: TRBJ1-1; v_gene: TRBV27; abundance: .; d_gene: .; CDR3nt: TGTGCCAGCATCTCTCCCGCTGCGGGGAACACTGAAGCTTTCTTT; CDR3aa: CASISPAAGNTEAFF
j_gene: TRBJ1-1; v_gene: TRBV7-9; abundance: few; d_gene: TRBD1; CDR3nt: TGTGCCAGCAGTTCCGACAGGGGTGCTGAAGCTTTCTTT; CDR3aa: CASSSDRGAEAFF
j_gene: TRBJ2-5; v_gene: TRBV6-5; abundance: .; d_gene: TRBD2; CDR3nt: TGTGCCAGCAGTTACCTAGCGGGGAAAGAGACCCAGTACTTC; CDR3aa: CASSYLAGKETQYF
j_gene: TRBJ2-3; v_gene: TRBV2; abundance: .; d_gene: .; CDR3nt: TGTGCCAGCAGTGAATATGGACGCGGGGCGCAGTATTTT; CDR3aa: CASSEYGRGAQYF
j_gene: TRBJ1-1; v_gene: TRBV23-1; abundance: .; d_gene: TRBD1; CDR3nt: TGCGCCAGCAGTCCGCGCGCTTTCCGGGACAGGGTGACAAGTTGGATCACTGAAGCTTTCTTT; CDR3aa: CASSPRAFRDRVTSWITEAFF
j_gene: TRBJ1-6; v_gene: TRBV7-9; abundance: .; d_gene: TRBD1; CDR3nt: TGTGCCAGCAGCCCGGGGACAGGGGGGAATAATTCACCCCTCCACTTT; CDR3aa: CASSPGTGGNNSPLHF
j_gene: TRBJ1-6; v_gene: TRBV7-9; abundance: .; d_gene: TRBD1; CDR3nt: TGTGCCAGCAGCTCCTCCGGGACAGGGTCCTATTCACCCCTCCACTTT; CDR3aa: CASSSSGTGSYSPLHF
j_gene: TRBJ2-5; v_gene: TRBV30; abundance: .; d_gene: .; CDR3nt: TGTGCCTGGAGTCCTCGGTGGGGACAAGTCCAAGAGACCCAGTACTTC; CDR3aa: CAWSPRWGQVQETQYF
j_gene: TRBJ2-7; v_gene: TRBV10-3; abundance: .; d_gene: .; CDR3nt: TGTGCCATCAGAGCCGGGGACCCCGATCGCTACGAGCAGTACTTC; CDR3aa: CAIRAGDPDRYEQYF
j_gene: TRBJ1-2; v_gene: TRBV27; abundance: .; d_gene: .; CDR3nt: TGTGCCAGCAGTTCCACGGACACCTATGGCTACACCTTC; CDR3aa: CASSSTDTYGYTF
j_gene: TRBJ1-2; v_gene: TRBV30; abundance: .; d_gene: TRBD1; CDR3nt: TGTGCCTGGAGTCGACAGGGTCCTTGGAGTGGCTACACCTTC; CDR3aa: CAWSRQGPWSGYTF
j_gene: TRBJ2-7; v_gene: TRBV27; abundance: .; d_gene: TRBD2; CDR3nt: TGTGCCAGCGGTAGCGGGCGCCCCTACGAGCAGTACTTC; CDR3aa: CASGSGRPYEQYF
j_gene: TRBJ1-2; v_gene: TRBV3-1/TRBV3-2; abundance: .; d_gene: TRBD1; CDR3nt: TGTGCCAGCAGCCAAGTTGGACAGGGGACCTATGGCTACACCTTC; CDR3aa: CASSQVGQGTYGYTF
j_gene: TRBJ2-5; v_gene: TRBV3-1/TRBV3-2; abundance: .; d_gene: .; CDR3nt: TGTGCCAGCAGCCAAGATTTGGTAGGGGTAGAGACCCAGTACTTC; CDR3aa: CASSQDLVGVETQYF
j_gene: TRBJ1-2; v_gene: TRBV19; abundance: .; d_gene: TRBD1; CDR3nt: TGTGCCAGTAGTATAGCGGGGGACAGCCCAGGCTACACCTTC; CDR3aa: CASSIAGDSPGYTF
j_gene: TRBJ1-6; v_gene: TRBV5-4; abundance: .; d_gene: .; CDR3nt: TGTGCCAGCAGCTTGCGGGCAGGTGGGTCTGGATCACCCCTCCACTTT; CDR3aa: CASSLRAGGSGSPLHF
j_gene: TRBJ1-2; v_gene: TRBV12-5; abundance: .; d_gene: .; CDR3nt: TGTGCTAGTGGTTTGGTACGCCAGACAGGAAATGGCTACACCTTC; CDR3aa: CASGLVRQTGNGYTF
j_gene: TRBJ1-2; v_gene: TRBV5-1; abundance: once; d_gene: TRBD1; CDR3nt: TGCGCCAGCAGCCCGGGACAGGGGAGCTATGGCTACACCTTC; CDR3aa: CASSPGQGSYGYTF
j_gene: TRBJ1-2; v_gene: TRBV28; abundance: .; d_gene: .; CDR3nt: TGTGCCAGCAGTTCGGGTCGCGACGGCTACACCTTC; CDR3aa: CASSSGRDGYTF
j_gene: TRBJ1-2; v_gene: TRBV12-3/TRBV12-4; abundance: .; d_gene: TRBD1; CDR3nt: TGTGCCACCCTGGGACAGGGGGAGGGCTACACCTTC; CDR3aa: CATLGQGEGYTF
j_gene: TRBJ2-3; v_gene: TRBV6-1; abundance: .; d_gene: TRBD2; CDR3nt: TGTGCCAGCAGTGAATCCAGCGGGGGGGCCTGGGATACGCAGTATTTT; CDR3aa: CASSESSGGAWDTQYF
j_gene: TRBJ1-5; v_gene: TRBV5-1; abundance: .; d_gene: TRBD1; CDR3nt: TGCGCCAGCAGCTGGGGGACAGGGGATGAGCAGCCCCAGCATTTT; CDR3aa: CASSWGTGDEQPQHF
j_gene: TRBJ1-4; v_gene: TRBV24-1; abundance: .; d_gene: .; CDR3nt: TGTGCCACCAGTGATTTGCGGCGGACAACTAATGAAAAACTGTTTTTT; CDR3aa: CATSDLRRTTNEKLFF
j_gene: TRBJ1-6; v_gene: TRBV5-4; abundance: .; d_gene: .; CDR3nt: TGTGCCAGCAGCGACACCCGTGGTTACTCACCCCTCCACTTT; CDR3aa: CASSDTRGYSPLHF
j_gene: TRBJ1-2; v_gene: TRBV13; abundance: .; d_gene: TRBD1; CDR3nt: TGTGCCAGCAGCTCGGGACAGGGGGCTGGCTACACCTTC; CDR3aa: CASSSGQGAGYTF
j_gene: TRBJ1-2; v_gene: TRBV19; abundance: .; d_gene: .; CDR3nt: TGTGCCAGTAGGGGGCTTGACTATGGCTACACCTTC; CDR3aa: CASRGLDYGYTF
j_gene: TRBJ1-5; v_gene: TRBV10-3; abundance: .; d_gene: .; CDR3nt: TGTGCCATCAGTGAAGGGCCTGGAAGCGATCAGCCCCAGCATTTT; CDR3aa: CAISEGPGSDQPQHF
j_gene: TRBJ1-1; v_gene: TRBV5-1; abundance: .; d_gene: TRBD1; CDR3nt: TGCGCCAGCAGGACCGGGACAGGGAACACTGAAGCTTTCTTT; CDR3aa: CASRTGTGNTEAFF
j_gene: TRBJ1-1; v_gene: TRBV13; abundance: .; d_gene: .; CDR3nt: TGTGCCAGCAGCTTAGCCCCCCCGGGGGCGGGTATGGACACTGAAGCTTTCTTT; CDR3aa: CASSLAPPGAGMDTEAFF
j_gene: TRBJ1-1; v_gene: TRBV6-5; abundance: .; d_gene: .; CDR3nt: TGTGCCAGCAGTTACTCGAATAAGAACACTGAAGCTTTCTTT; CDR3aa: CASSYSNKNTEAFF
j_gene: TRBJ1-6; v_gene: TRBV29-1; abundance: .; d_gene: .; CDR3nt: TGCAGCGTTGAGGGGGAACGGAATTCACCCCTCCACTTT; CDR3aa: CSVEGERNSPLHF
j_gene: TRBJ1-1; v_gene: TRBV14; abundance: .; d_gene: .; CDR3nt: TGTGCCAGCAGCCAAGATTCTGTGAACACTGAAGCTTTCTTT; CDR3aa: CASSQDSVNTEAFF
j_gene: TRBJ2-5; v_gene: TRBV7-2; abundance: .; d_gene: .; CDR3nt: TGTGCCAGCAGCTTAGAAAGGGATTGGGAGACCCAGTACTTC; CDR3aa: CASSLERDWETQYF
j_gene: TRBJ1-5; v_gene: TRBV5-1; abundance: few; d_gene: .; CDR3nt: TGCGCCAGCAGCCTGGGAGGGAGTCAGCCCCAGCATTTT; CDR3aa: CASSLGGSQPQHF
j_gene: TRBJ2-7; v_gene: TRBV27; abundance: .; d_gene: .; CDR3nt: TGTGCCAGCACCCTGGGGCAGGAGCAGTACTTC; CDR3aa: CASTLGQEQYF
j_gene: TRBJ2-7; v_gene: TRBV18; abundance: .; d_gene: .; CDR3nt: TGTGCCAGCTCACCGGACAGCTACGAGCAGTACTTC; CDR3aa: CASSPDSYEQYF
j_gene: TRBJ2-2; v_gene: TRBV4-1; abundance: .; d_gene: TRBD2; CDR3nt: TGCGCCAGCAGCCAAGTTCAGCGGGGGGCTTCTGGGGAGCTGTTTTTT; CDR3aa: CASSQVQRGASGELFF
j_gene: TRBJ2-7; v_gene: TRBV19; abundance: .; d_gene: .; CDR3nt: TGTGCCAGTCGAACGACGAGGAGCTCCTACGAGCAGTACTTC; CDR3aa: CASRTTRSSYEQYF
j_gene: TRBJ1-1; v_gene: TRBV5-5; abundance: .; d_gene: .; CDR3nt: TGTGCCAGCAGCTTGGGGGGGCTGAACACTGAAGCTTTCTTT; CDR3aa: CASSLGGLNTEAFF
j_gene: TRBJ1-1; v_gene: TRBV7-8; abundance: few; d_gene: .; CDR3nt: TGTGCCAGCAGCCCGACGACAGGACACACTGAAGCTTTCTTT; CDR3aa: CASSPTTGHTEAFF
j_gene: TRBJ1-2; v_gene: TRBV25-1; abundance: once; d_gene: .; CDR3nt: TGTGCCACAGCTCCGAGCTATGGCTACACCTTC; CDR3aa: CATAPSYGYTF
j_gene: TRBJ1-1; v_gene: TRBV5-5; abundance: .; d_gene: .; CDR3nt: TGTGCCAGCAGCTTGGTGAGGCTGAACACTGAAGCTTTCTTT; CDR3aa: CASSLVRLNTEAFF
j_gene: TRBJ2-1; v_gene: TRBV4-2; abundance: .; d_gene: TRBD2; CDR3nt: TGTGCCAGCAGCCGTGGACTAGCGGGGTCCTACAATGAGCAGTTCTTC; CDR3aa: CASSRGLAGSYNEQFF
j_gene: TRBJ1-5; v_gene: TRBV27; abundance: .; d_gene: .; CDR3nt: TGTGCCAGCAGTTTAGCACGGAGCAATCAGCCCCAGCATTTT; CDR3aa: CASSLARSNQPQHF